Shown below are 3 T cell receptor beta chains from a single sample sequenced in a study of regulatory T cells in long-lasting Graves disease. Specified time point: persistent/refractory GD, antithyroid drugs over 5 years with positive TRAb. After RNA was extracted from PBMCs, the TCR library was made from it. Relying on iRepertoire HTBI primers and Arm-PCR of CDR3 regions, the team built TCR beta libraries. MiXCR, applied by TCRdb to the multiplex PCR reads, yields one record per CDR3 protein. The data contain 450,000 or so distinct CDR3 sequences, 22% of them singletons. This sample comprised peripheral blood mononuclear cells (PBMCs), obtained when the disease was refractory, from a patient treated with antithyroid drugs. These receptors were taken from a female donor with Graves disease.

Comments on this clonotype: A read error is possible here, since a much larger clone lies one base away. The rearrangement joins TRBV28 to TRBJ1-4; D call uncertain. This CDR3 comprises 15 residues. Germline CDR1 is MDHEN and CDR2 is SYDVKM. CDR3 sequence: CASSFDRVSAEELFF. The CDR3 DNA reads TGTGCCAGCAGTTTTGATAGAGTATCTGCTGAAGAACTGTTTTTT. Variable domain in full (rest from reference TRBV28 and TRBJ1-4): DVKVTQSSRYLVKRTGEKVFLECVQDMDHENMFWYRQDPGLGLRLIYFSYDVKMKEKGDIPEGYSVSREKKERFSLILESASTNQTSMYLCASSFDRVSAEELFFGSGTQLSVL.

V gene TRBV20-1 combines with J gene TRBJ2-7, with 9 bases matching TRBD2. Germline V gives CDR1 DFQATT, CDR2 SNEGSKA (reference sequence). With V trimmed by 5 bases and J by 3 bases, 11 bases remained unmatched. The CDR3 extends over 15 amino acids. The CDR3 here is CSARAGLAGNYEQYF. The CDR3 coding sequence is TGCAGTGCTCGAGCGGGGCTAGCGGGGAACTACGAGCAGTACTTC.

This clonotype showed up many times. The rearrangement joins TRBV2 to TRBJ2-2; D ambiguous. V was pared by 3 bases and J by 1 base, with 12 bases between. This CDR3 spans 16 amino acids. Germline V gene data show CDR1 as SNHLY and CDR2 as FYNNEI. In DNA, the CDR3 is TGTGCCAGCAGTGACCAAGGACCGTGGAACACCGGGGAGCTGTTTTTT. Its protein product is CASSDQGPWNTGELFF.